The next 10 T cell receptor beta chains were all read from a single sample in a study of a mutant IDH1 vaccine in newly diagnosed glioma. Assay: immunoSEQ multiplex PCR; the TCRdb copy retains only in-frame clones and omits some. The repertoire holds 75,000 to 100,000 clones, around 90% seen once, with roughly 0.54% in the top ten. The time point was: baseline, week 1 (first vaccination visit). Treatment in this sample: pre-vaccination baseline after standard-of-care therapy. The source material was PBMCs, sampled from a glioma patient treated with radiotherapy, temozolomide or both. The receptors were sampled from a woman aged 50 to 60 with glioma.

The chain joins TRBV5-4 to TRBJ2-3; TRBD2 aligns across 10 bases. Looked up from germline, CDR1 is SGHNT and CDR2 is YYREEE (reference sequence). After removal of 1 base from V and 4 bases from J, the junction contained 6 bases not matched to a gene. CDR3 size: 16 residues. The CDR3 loop is CASSLKASGSPDTQYF. The CDR3 region has the DNA TGTGCCAGCAGCTTGAAGGCTAGCGGGAGTCCAGATACGCAGTATTTT. The full variable domain, completed using reference TRBV5-4 and TRBJ2-3, is ETGVTQSPTHLIKTRGQQVTLRCSSQSGHNTVSWYQQALGQGPQFIFQYYREEENGRGNFPPRFSGLQFPNYSSELNVNALELDDSALYLCASSLKASGSPDTQYFGPGTRLTVL.

The V and J genes are TRBV6-5 and TRBJ2-3; 8 bases are shared with TRBD2. In germline, CDR1 is MNHEY, CDR2 SVGAGI. The V and J ends lost 10 bases and 2 bases, in that order; junction bases with no gene match: 11. The CDR3 has 15 residues. CDR3 sequence: CATTRGSGNTDTQYF. The DNA of the CDR3 is TGTGCCACTACTCGGGGTAGCGGGAACACAGATACGCAGTATTTT.

V usage is TRBV5-1 and J usage is TRBJ2-1; 10 positions agree with TRBD1. This CDR3 has 19 residues. The junction had 13 bases not matched to a gene; V was cut back by 0 bases and J by 4 bases. Germline lookup yields CDR1 SGHRS and CDR2 YFSETQ. CDR3 region: CASSLVPYGQGVTYNEQFF. For the CDR3, the DNA is TGCGCCAGCAGCTTGGTGCCTTACGGACAGGGGGTGACTTACAATGAGCAGTTCTTC.

The genes are TRBV5-1 and TRBJ2-5, with D possibly TRBD2 on 5 matching bases. The J call may be in error: the DNA end matches TRBJ2-7 better. Germline values: CDR1 SGHRS, CDR2 YFSETQ. This CDR3 has 13 amino acids. The CDR3 DNA reads TGCGCCAGCAGCTTGGGAGGGACCTACGAGCAGTACTTC. It specifies CASSLGGTYEQYF.

The chain is built from TRBV2 and TRBJ2-1; D unresolved. Trimming left V 1 base short and J 6 bases short, with 7 bases between. The CDR3 is 13 amino acids. CDR1 and CDR2 from the germline V gene are SNHLY and FYNNEI. The CDR3 sequence: CASSEGTVNEQFF. The CDR3 DNA reads as TGTGCCAGCAGTGAAGGTACAGTCAATGAGCAGTTCTTC.

This chain uses TRBV28 with TRBJ2-4; 10 bases match TRBD1. In germline, CDR1 is MDHEN, CDR2 SYDVKM. J lost 4 bases, V lost 5 bases, and 2 bases had no gene match. This CDR3 has 14 amino acids. CDR3 in amino acids: CASSDRGLKNIQYF. CDR3 nucleotides: TGTGCCAGCAGTGACAGGGGGCTGAAAAACATTCAGTACTTC. Looking up the rest from reference TRBV28 and TRBJ2-4 gives the full variable domain: DVKVTQSSRYLVKRTGEKVFLECVQDMDHENMFWYRQDPGLGLRLIYFSYDVKMKEKGDIPEGYSVSREKKERFSLILESASTNQTSMYLCASSDRGLKNIQYFGAGTRLSVL.

On this clone: A read error may account for a junction end that differs from germline. This chain joins TRBV7-7 and TRBJ2-2, with 11 positions matching TRBD2. In germline, CDR1 is SSHAT, CDR2 FNYEAQ (reference sequence). The CDR3 loop spans 15 amino acids. CDR3 residues: CASSVGTSGAGELFF. As DNA, the CDR3 is TGTGCTAGCAGCGTAGGGACTAGCGGAGCCGGGGAGCTGTTTTTT.

V and J are TRBV7-3 and TRBJ2-6; unclear D gene. The length of the CDR3 is 14 residues. The germline V gene has CDR1 SGHTA and CDR2 FQGTGA. Trimming left V 2 bases short and J 6 bases short, with 8 bases between. This chain's CDR3 is CASSLSGEANVLTF. Written as DNA, the CDR3 is TGTGCCAGCAGCTTATCTGGGGAGGCCAACGTCCTGACTTTC.

The V call is TRBV4-1, the J call TRBJ2-1; the D is unclear. The CDR3 sequence is 13 residues long. V was clipped by 3 bases and J by 6 bases, with 9 bases between them. Germline lookup yields CDR1 MGHRA and CDR2 YSYEKL. The CDR3 DNA is TGCGCCAGCAGCCAGACACTTCTCAATGAGCAGTTCTTC. Translated: CASSQTLLNEQFF.

This clone was detected only once. A junction boundary mismatches the germline segment, possibly from a read error. This chain joins TRBV29-1 and TRBJ1-2, with 9 bases matching TRBD1. Germline V gene lookup returns CDR1 SQVTM and CDR2 ANQGSEA. CDR3 length: 15 amino acids. The CDR3 region is CSVEGTGKDDYGYTF. For the CDR3, the DNA is TGCAGCGTCGAAGGGACAGGGAAGGACGACTATGGCTACACCTTC.